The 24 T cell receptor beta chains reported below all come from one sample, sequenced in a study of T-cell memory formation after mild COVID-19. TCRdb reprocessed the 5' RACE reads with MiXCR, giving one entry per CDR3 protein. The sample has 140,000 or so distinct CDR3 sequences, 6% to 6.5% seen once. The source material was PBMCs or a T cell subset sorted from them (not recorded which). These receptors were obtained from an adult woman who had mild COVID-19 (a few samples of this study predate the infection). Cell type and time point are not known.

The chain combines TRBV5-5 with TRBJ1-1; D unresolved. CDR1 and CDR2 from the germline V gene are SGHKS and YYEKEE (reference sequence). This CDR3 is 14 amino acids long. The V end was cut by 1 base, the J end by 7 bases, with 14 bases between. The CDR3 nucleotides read TGTGCCAGCAGCTTGCCCGGGAGCCCACGTGAAGCTTTCTTT. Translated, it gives CASSLPGSPREAFF.

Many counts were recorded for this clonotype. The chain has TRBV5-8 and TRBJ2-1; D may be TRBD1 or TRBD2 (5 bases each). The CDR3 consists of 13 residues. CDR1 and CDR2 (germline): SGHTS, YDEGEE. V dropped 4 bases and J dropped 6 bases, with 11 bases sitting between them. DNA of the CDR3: TGTGCCAGCAGCGGGGGTAATCGCAATGAGCAGTTCTTC. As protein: CASSGGNRNEQFF.

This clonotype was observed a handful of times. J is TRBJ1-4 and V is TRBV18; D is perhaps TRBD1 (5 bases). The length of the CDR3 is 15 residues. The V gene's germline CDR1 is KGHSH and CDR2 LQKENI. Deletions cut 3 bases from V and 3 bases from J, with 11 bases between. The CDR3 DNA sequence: TGTGCCAGCTCACCGCCGGGGCCGGCTAATGAAAAACTGTTTTTT. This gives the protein CASSPPGPANEKLFF.

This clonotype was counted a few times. Here the CDR3 DNA reads TGCGCCAGCAGCTCGGACGGGGGGGGAGATACGCAGTATTTT. Translation: CASSSDGGGDTQYF. The rearrangement joins TRBV5-1 to TRBJ2-3; 8 bases fit TRBD2. Germline CDR1 SGHRS, CDR2 YFSETQ. V gave up 3 bases and J gave up 5 bases; unmatched junction bases: 5. The length of the CDR3 is 14 residues. The full variable domain, its missing parts supplied by reference TRBV5-1 and TRBJ2-3, is KAGVTQTPRYLIKTRGQQVTLSCSPISGHRSVSWYQQTPGQGLQFLFEYFSETQRNKGNFPGRFSGRQFSNSRSEMNVSTLELGDSALYLCASSSDGGGDTQYFGPGTRLTVL.

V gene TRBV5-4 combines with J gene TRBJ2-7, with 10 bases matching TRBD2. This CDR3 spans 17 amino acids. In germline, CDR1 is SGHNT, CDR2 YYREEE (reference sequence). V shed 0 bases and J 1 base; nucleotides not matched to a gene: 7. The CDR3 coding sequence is TGTGCCAGCAGCTTGGCCAAGCTAGCGGGAGTATCCTACGAGCAGTACTTC. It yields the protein CASSLAKLAGVSYEQYF.

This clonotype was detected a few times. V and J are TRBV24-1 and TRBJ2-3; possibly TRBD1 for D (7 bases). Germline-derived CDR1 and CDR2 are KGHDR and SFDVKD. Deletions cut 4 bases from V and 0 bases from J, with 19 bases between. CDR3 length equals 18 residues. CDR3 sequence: CATSDPEGQPLSTDTQYF. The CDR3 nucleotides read TGTGCCACCAGTGACCCGGAGGGACAGCCCTTGAGCACAGATACGCAGTATTTT.

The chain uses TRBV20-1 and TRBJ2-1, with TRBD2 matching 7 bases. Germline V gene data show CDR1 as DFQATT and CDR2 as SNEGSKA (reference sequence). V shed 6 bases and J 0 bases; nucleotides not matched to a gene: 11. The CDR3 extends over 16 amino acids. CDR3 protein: CSAPTRGRGSYNEQFF. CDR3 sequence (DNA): TGCAGTGCCCCTACTCGGGGGAGGGGCTCCTACAATGAGCAGTTCTTC.

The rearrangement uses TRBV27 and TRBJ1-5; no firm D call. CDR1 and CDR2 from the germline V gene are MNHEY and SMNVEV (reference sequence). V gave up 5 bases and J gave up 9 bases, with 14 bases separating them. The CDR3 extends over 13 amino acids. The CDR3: CASSPARDRPQHF. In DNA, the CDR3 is TGTGCCAGCAGTCCCGCGAGAGATCGGCCCCAGCATTTT.

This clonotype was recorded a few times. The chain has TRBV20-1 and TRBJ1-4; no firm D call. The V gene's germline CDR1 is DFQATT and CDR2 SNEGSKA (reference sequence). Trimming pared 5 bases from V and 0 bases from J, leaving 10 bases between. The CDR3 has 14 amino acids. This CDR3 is CSALSITTNEKLFF. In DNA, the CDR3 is TGCAGTGCTCTCTCCATTACAACTAATGAAAAACTGTTTTTT.

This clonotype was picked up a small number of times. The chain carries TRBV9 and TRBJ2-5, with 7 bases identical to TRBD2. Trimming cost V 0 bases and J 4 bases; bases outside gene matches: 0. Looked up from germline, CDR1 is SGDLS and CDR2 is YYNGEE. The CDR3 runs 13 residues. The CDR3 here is CASSVGGGETQYF. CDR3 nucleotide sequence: TGTGCCAGCAGCGTAGGGGGGGGAGAGACCCAGTACTTC.

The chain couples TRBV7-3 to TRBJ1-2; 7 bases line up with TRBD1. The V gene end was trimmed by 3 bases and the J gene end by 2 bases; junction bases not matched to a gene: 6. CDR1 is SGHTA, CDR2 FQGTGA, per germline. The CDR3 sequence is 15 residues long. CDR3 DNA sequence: TGTGCCAGCAGCTTCGCCCGAGGGGGCAACTATGGCTACACCTTC. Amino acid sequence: CASSFARGGNYGYTF.

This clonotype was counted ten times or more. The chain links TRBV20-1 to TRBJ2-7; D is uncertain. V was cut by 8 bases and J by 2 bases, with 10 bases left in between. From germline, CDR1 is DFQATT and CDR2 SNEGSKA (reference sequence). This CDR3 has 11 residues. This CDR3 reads CSPASPYEQYF. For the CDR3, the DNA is TGCAGTCCCGCTTCTCCCTACGAGCAGTACTTC.

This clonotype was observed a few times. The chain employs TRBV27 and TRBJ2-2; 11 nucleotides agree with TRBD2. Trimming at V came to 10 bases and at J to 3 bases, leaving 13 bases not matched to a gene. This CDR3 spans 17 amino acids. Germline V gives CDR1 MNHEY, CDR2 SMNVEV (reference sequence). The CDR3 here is CATRSLGLADYTGELFF. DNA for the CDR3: TGTGCCACCCGGTCGCTGGGACTAGCGGATTACACCGGGGAGCTGTTTTTT.

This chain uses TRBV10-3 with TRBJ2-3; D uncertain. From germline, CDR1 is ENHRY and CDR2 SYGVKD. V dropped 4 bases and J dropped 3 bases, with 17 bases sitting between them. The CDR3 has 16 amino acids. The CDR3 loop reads CAISAKETGRTDTQYF. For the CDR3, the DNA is TGTGCCATCAGTGCTAAGGAGACGGGCCGAACAGATACGCAGTATTTT.

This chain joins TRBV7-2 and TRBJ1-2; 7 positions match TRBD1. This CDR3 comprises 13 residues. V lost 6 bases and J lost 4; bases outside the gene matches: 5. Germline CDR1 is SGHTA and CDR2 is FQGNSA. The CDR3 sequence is CASSHRGAYGYTF. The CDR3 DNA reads TGTGCCAGCAGTCACAGGGGCGCCTATGGCTACACCTTC.

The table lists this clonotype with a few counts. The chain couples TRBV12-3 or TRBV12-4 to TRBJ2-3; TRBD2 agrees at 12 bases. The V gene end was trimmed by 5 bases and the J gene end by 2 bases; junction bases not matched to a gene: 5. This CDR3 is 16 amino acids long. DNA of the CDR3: TGTGCCAGCAGTATGACTAGCGGGGGAGCCACAGATACGCAGTATTTT. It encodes CASSMTSGGATDTQYF.

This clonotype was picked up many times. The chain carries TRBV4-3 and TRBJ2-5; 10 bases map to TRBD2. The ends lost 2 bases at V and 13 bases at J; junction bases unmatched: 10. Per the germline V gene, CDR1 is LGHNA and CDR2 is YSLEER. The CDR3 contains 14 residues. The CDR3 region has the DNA TGCGCCAGCAGCCAAAACTTACTAGCGGGAAGGAGGTACTTC. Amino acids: CASSQNLLAGRRYF.

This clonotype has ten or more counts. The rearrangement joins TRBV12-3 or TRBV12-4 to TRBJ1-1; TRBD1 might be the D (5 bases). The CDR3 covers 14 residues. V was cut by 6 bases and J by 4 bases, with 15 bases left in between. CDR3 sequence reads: CASRPGHGGTEAFF. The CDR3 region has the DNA TGTGCCAGCAGACCGGGCCATGGGGGCACTGAAGCTTTCTTT.

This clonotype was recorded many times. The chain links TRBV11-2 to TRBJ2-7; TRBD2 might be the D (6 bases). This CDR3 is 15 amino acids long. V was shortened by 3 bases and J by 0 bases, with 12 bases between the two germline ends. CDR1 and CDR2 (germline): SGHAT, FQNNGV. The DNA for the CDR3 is TGTGCCAGCAGCTTGGGGGGTCAATTCTCCTACGAGCAGTACTTC. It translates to CASSLGGQFSYEQYF.

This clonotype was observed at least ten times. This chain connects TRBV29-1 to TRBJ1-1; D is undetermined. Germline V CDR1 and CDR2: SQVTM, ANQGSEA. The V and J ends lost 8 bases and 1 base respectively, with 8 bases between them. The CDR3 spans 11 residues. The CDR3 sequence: CSTRKNTEAFF. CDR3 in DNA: TGCAGCACCCGGAAGAACACTGAAGCTTTCTTT.

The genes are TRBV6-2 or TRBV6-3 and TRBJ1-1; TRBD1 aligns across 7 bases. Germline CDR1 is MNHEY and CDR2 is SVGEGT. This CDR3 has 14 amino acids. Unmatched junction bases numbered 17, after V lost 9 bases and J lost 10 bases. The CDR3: CASHSTTGKDRAFF. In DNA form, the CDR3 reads TGTGCCAGTCATTCAACGACAGGGAAGGACCGAGCTTTCTTT.

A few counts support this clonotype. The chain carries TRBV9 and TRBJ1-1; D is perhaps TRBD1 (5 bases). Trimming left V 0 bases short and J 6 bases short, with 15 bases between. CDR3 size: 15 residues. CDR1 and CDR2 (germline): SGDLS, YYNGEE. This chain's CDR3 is CASSVGAGAQPEAFF. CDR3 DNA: TGTGCCAGCAGCGTAGGAGCTGGGGCCCAGCCTGAAGCTTTCTTT.

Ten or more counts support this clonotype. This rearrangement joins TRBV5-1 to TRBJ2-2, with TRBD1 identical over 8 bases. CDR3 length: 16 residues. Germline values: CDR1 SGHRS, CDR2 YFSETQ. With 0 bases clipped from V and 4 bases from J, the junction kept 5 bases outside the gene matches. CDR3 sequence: CASSLVVRGPTGELFF. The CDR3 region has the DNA TGCGCCAGCAGCTTGGTGGTCAGGGGGCCCACCGGGGAGCTGTTTTTT.

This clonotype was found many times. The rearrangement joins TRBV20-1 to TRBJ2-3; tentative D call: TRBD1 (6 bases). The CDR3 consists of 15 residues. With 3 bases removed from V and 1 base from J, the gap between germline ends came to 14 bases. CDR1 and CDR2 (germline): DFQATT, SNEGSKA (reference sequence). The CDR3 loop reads CSASSRAGGTDTQYF. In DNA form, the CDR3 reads TGCAGTGCTAGCTCGAGGGCAGGGGGCACAGATACGCAGTATTTT.